One TCR beta chain is described in this entry. Its antigen is unidentified. The investigators amplified TCR beta CDR3 regions from RNA transcripts. HTBI primers drove first-round RT-PCR of the TCR CDR3. MiXCR was run by TCRdb on the multiplex PCR reads, yielding one entry per CDR3 protein. Altogether hundreds of thousands of distinct CDR3 sequences are present, over 40% being singletons, with the ten largest covering about 7.2%. This entry comes from a study of T cells in Graves' hyperthyroidism and ophthalmopathy. Study results and caveats: Also found in blood were most expanded thyroid clonotypes above 0.001. Classification by a 13 V-J model distinguished ophthalmopathy from stable hyperthyroidism. The model foresaw ophthalmopathy a median roughly 6.5 months prior to onset.

Trimming removed 8 bases from V and 0 bases from J, with 7 bases in between. CDR1 and CDR2 (germline): SQVTM, ANQGSEA. CDR3 size: 11 residues. A patient was excluded if there was uncontrolled infection, other autoimmune disease, pregnancy or lactation. Sequenced input: peripheral blood or thyroid tissue (not recorded which). This sequence originates from an adult man with Graves' disease, either hyperthyroidism or ophthalmopathy (not recorded which). This chain uses TRBV29-1 with TRBJ1-1; D ambiguous. This chain's CDR3 is CSPVLNTEAFF. As DNA, the CDR3 is TGCAGCCCCGTCCTGAACACTGAAGCTTTCTTT.